This T cell receptor beta chain was captured by sequencing in a study of cytomegalovirus exposure and HLA in healthy donors. Findings of the study overall: A missense DCLRE1C variant was associated with V- and J-gene trimming of TCR beta chains in a later analysis, and an independent cohort replicated the association. Using a false discovery rate of 0.05, a later analysis showed that approximately 16,000 TCR beta sequences were associated with HLA alleles. For presence/absence analyses, sequencing depth was assumed to be roughly uniform across donors. Reportedly, TCR beta sequences accurately predicted HLA-A and HLA-B alleles in most subjects.

Points on this clone: The antigen is unknown.

Deletions cut 6 bases from V and 6 bases from J, with 12 bases between. Germline V gene sequence: CDR1 MDHEN, CDR2 SYDVKM. The CDR3 loop spans 12 amino acids. PCR employed 60 Vbeta and 13 Jbeta primers. The table came from immunoSEQ multiplex PCR; TCRdb's copy has only in-frame clones and leaves some out. The table shows 200,000 or so clones, with 75% to 90% occurring only once. The chain recombines TRBV28 with TRBJ2-7, with D unresolved. Source material: PBMCs. The sequence came from a woman in her forties or fifties in good health and CMV-seropositive. In DNA, the CDR3 is TGTGCCAGCAGAGCCCAGCGAGGCGAGCAGTACTTC. Its translation is CASRAQRGEQYF.